This TCR beta chain originates from a study of blood T cell repertoires in COVID-19. Study summary: The United States, Italy and Spain were the sources of the acute and convalescent COVID-19 samples. The cDNA or gDNA used as material had been derived from T cells, B-cell-depleted T cells, or PBMCs.

As processed by the authors: Nucleated cell counts were estimated from reference gene primer amplification. Method: immunoSEQ multiplex PCR; TCRdb's copy keeps in-frame clones and lacks some. The V and J calls and clone size are taken from that table; D and trimming were inferred from the DNA. The table includes more than 200,000 clones, about 88% detected once. The CDR3 consists of 14 residues. V dropped 6 bases and J dropped 3 bases, with 15 bases sitting between them. Germline loops: CDR1 SNHLY, CDR2 FYNNEI. The chain combines TRBV2 with TRBJ2-7; the D is unclear. The origin of this receptor is a woman aged 40 to 50 who had recovered from COVID-19. Source material: peripheral blood. In DNA, the CDR3 is TGTGCCAGCAGCCGGCGGCTAGAGCTCTACGAGCAGTACTTC. Amino acid sequence: CASSRRLELYEQYF.